This T cell receptor beta chain was sequenced in a study of blood T cell repertoires in COVID-19. Sequencing used immunoSEQ multiplex PCR; TCRdb keeps in-frame clones, though not all of them. The data show 250,000 to 300,000 clones, approximately 88% seen once. Germline loops: CDR1 MGHDK, CDR2 SYGVNS. The CDR3 sequence is 15 residues long. Trimming removed 4 bases from V and 5 bases from J, with 15 bases in between. Sequencing was performed on peripheral blood. The chain has TRBV25-1 and TRBJ1-5; unclear D gene. The receptor comes from a woman aged 65 to 85 with COVID-19, enrolled during active disease. CDR3 loop: CASSASRGSDQPQHF. As DNA, the CDR3 is TGTGCCAGCAGTGCTTCCAGAGGGTCGGATCAGCCCCAGCATTTT.